The clone carrying this T cell receptor beta chain was observed at least ten times. The antigen remains unidentified. This sample stems from a study of T-cell memory formation after mild COVID-19. Overall study findings and caveats: Those CD4+ clones that contracted were mainly in CM and EM (CD8+ ones in EMRA). Clones shrinking from day 15 to 85 showed even CD4/CD8 mixes; later expanders tilted CD4+. Some SARS-CoV-2-responding clones were already detected in memory before infection.

The authors produced TCR alpha and TCR beta cDNA libraries with sample barcodes and UMIs by 5'RACE using constant-segment primers. MiXCR, applied by TCRdb to the 5' RACE reads, yields one record per CDR3 protein. The sample carries 200,000 to 250,000 distinct CDR3 sequences, approximately 10% recorded once. The sample was PBMCs or a T cell subset sorted from them (not recorded which). This TCR derives from a man younger than 35 who had mild COVID-19 (a few samples of this study predate the infection). Cell type and time point are not known.

In DNA, the CDR3 is TGTGCCAGCAGTTCCCTCCGACAGGGTAGCAATCAGCCCCAGCATTTT. Translated, it gives CASSSLRQGSNQPQHF. The rearrangement joins TRBV28 to TRBJ1-5; TRBD1 agrees at 7 bases. CDR3 size: 16 residues. Trimming took 4 bases from V and 0 from J; bases not matched to a gene: 6. CDR1 is MDHEN, CDR2 SYDVKM, per germline.